Listed below are T cell receptor beta chains from one sample, sequenced in a study of cytomegalovirus exposure and HLA in healthy donors. The assay was immunoSEQ multiplex PCR, and TCRdb's table has in-frame clones only and misses some. The sample holds fewer than 150,000 clones; around 70% are singletons and the top ten take around a tenth. Sequenced sample: PBMCs. The receptor set was obtained from a woman aged 45-60 years in good health and CMV-seropositive. Both conserved end residues are part of each CDR3. The D gene is left open where the match is weak. Where a row states a size, it is once, few, many or the class of an expanded clone; other rows omit it.

v_call	j_call	clone_size	d_call	cdr3_nt	cdr3_aa
TRBV10-3	TRBJ2-1	NA	TRBD2	TGTGCCATCGGAGCGGGAGTACTCGATGAGCAGTTCTTC	CAIGAGVLDEQFF
TRBV29-1	TRBJ2-3	few	TRBD2	TGCAGCGTTGAAGATGAGGTGAAGGGACTTGAGGGAGGGAGCCCAGATACGCAGTATTTT	CSVEDEVKGLEGGSPDTQYF
TRBV6-1	TRBJ2-7	few	NA	TGTGCCAGCAGACCAACCGGTTACGAGCAGTACTTC	CASRPTGYEQYF
TRBV5-1	TRBJ2-5	few	NA	TGCGCCAGCAGCTTGGTTCAGGTCATGGAGACCCAGTACTTC	CASSLVQVMETQYF
TRBV27	TRBJ1-4	NA	TRBD1	TGTGCCAGCAGTTTCAGGGGGTTTAATGAAAAACTGTTTTTT	CASSFRGFNEKLFF
TRBV7-7	TRBJ2-2	once	TRBD2	TGTGCCAGCAGCTTGTCTAGCGGGGACACCGGGGAGCTGTTTTTT	CASSLSSGDTGELFF
TRBV5-1	TRBJ2-5	NA	TRBD2	TGCGCCAGCAGCTTGGCCGGGGGGCAAGAGACCCAGTACTTC	CASSLAGGQETQYF
TRBV5-5	TRBJ2-1	NA	TRBD2	TGTGCCAGCAGCCCCCGGACTCTAGCGGGAGGGGATGAGCAGTTCTTC	CASSPRTLAGGDEQFF
TRBV11-2	TRBJ1-1	NA	NA	TGTGCCAGCAGCTGGGGGGTGAACACTGAAGCTTTCTTT	CASSWGVNTEAFF
TRBV10-3	TRBJ2-7	few	TRBD1	TGTGCCATCAGTGAGTCGTGGGACAGGGGTACCTACGAGCAGTACTTC	CAISESWDRGTYEQYF
TRBV25-1	TRBJ1-1	NA	NA	TGTGCCAGCCTCACAGGTGACACTGAAGCTTTCTTT	CASLTGDTEAFF
TRBV6-1	TRBJ2-3	NA	TRBD1	TGTGCCAGCAGTGAAGGGGGACAGAACACAGATACGCAGTATTTT	CASSEGGQNTDTQYF
TRBV27	TRBJ1-6	many	TRBD1	TGTGCCAGCAATCCCCGGGACAGGGGGAATAATTCACCCCTCCACTTT	CASNPRDRGNNSPLHF
TRBV10-3	TRBJ1-5	NA	NA	TGTGCCATCAGTGAAAGGGGGGGAGGGGATCAGCCCCAGCATTTT	CAISERGGGDQPQHF
TRBV29-1	TRBJ2-1	few	TRBD1	TGCAGCGGTCTAACCGGGACAGGGGGTTTTGAGCAGTTCTTC	CSGLTGTGGFEQFF
TRBV7-8	TRBJ1-1	NA	TRBD1	TGTGCCAGCAGCAGGGGACAGGGGATCACTGAAGCTTTCTTT	CASSRGQGITEAFF
TRBV5-8	TRBJ2-7	NA	TRBD1	TGTGCCAGCAGCTTGGGGACAGGGGGCCACGAGCAGTACTTC	CASSLGTGGHEQYF
TRBV6-6	TRBJ2-5	few	TRBD1	TGTGCCAGCAGTGGGGACAGGGGAGAGACCCAGTACTTC	CASSGDRGETQYF
TRBV4-1	TRBJ2-1	NA	TRBD2	TGCGCCAGCAGCCATCGGGGGGGAGGTAATGAGCAGTTCTTC	CASSHRGGGNEQFF
TRBV6-5	TRBJ2-7	NA	NA	TGTGCCAGCAGTTCCAGGGGACATACCTACGAGCAGTACTTC	CASSSRGHTYEQYF
TRBV10-1	TRBJ1-1	NA	NA	TGCGCCAGCAGTGAGTCTAGGGGTACTGAAGCTTTCTTT	CASSESRGTEAFF
TRBV2	TRBJ1-5	NA	NA	TGTGCCAGCAGACGGGACACCGCGAGGGATCAGCCCCAGCATTTT	CASRRDTARDQPQHF
TRBV4-3	TRBJ1-2	few	NA	TGCGCCAGCAGCGACATCTATGGCTACACCTTC	CASSDIYGYTF
TRBV6-1	TRBJ2-1	NA	TRBD2	TGTGCCAGCAACCCAGGGACTAGCTTAAACGAGCAGTTCTTC	CASNPGTSLNEQFF
TRBV5-8	TRBJ2-5	once	NA	TGTGCCAGCAGCTTGGAAAAGGGGGAGACCCAGTACTTC	CASSLEKGETQYF
TRBV7-2	TRBJ1-1	NA	NA	TGTGCCAGCAGCTCGATTTTGGGGCAGTTATTTGGGGCTTTCTTT	CASSSILGQLFGAFF
TRBV5-1	TRBJ1-4	NA	TRBD1	TGCGCCAGCAGCTTAAGTACAGGGGCTTCTCTTGAAAAACTGTTTTTT	CASSLSTGASLEKLFF
TRBV4-1	TRBJ2-7	few	NA	TGCGCCAGCAGCCAAGCGGACAGCTCCTACGAGCAGTACTTC	CASSQADSSYEQYF
TRBV7-2	TRBJ2-7	few	NA	TGTGCCAGCAGCCCCGTCGGGGTTGGTGAGCAGTACTTC	CASSPVGVGEQYF
TRBV5-1	TRBJ2-7	NA	TRBD1	TGCGCCAGCAGCACCGGGACAGCGAGCTCCTACGAGCAGTACTTC	CASSTGTASSYEQYF
TRBV19	TRBJ2-6	NA	NA	TGTGCCAGTAGTAGGCAATCCTCTGGGGCCAACGTCCTGACTTTC	CASSRQSSGANVLTF
TRBV4-2	TRBJ2-5	NA	NA	TGTGCCAGCAGCCAAGCTCGTGAGACCCAGTACTTC	CASSQARETQYF
TRBV6-5	TRBJ1-2	once	NA	TGTGCCAGCAGCCCCAGCACGGGAATTTATGGCTACACCTTC	CASSPSTGIYGYTF
TRBV7-3	TRBJ2-1	NA	NA	TGTGCCAGCAGCCCGACAGTCGGTGGCGTCAATGAGCAGTTCTTC	CASSPTVGGVNEQFF
TRBV28	TRBJ2-7	NA	TRBD1	TGTGCCAGCAGTTTATACAGGGGAGACTACGAGCAGTACTTC	CASSLYRGDYEQYF
TRBV9	TRBJ2-5	NA	TRBD1	TGTGCCAGCAGCAGAGGACAGGAAGAGACCCAGTACTTC	CASSRGQEETQYF
TRBV5-6	TRBJ1-2	NA	TRBD1	TGTGCCAGCAGCCACCAGGGGGGTAACTATGGCTACACCTTC	CASSHQGGNYGYTF
TRBV5-5	TRBJ1-1	NA	NA	TGTGCCAGCAGTTTTTCAGGAAACACTGAAGCTTTCTTT	CASSFSGNTEAFF
TRBV4-1	TRBJ1-1	NA	TRBD1	TGCGCCAGCAGCCCACCGACAGGGTCCACTGAAGCTTTCTTT	CASSPPTGSTEAFF
TRBV7-7	TRBJ2-5	few	NA	TGTGCCAGCAGCCTTGGACAATGGGAGACCCAGTACTTC	CASSLGQWETQYF
TRBV12-5	TRBJ2-7	NA	NA	TGTGCTAGTGGCCTGGGGGCCGGAACCTACGAGCAGTACTTC	CASGLGAGTYEQYF
TRBV6-1	TRBJ2-7	NA	TRBD2	TGTGCCAGCAGTGGGTTTATGGCGGGAGCTAGCTACGAGCAGTACTTC	CASSGFMAGASYEQYF
TRBV6-1	TRBJ2-5	NA	TRBD1	TGTGCCAGCAGAGAAGACAGGGACAGGTATCAAGAGACCCAGTACTTC	CASREDRDRYQETQYF
TRBV19	TRBJ1-2	NA	NA	TGTGCCAGTAGTCTAGTCGGCCGGGGATCCGGCTACACCTTC	CASSLVGRGSGYTF
TRBV19	TRBJ2-7	NA	TRBD2	TGTGCCAGTAGTATAGCTAGCGGGAGTGGCGAGCAGTACTTC	CASSIASGSGEQYF
TRBV27	TRBJ2-2	few	NA	TGTGCCAGCAGTTTCCCTCAGGGTGGCACCGGGGAGCTGTTTTTT	CASSFPQGGTGELFF
TRBV6-6	TRBJ1-2	NA	NA	TGTGCCAGCGGGGAGGGACCGATCGACTATGGCTACACCTTC	CASGEGPIDYGYTF